These 29 T cell receptor beta chains came from one sample sequenced in a study of Graves' ophthalmopathy and Graves' hyperthyroidism. RNA transcripts yielded amplified TCR beta CDR3 regions. In the first round, RT-PCR was carried out with HTBI primers, and a multiplex PCR formed the second round. TCRdb fed the multiplex PCR reads into MiXCR, producing one record per CDR3 protein. Of about 1.2 million distinct CDR3 sequences in the sample, 35% to 40% were seen once. The source material was peripheral blood or thyroid tissue (not recorded which). The source of these receptors is an adult man with Graves' hyperthyroidism.

This clonotype appeared many times. V and J are TRBV15 and TRBJ1-2, with no clear D. Trimming stripped 0 bases from V and 4 bases from J, with 6 bases between. The length of the CDR3 is 13 residues. The germline V gene encodes CDR1 LNHNV and CDR2 YYDKDF (reference sequence). The DNA for the CDR3 is TGTGCCACCAGCAGAGATCTGGCCTATGGCTACACCTTC. Its protein is CATSRDLAYGYTF.

The table lists this clonotype with many counts. The V and J genes are TRBV2 and TRBJ1-6; D not resolved. Germline V gene lookup returns CDR1 SNHLY and CDR2 FYNNEI. The CDR3 covers 14 residues. V lost 1 base to trimming and J lost 5 bases, with 6 bases between them. CDR3 protein: CASSEGRNNSPLHF. The CDR3 nucleotides are TGTGCCAGCAGTGAAGGTCGGAATAATTCACCCCTCCACTTT.

As regards this clonotype: This may arise from a read error, as a much more abundant clone is one base away. The V call is TRBV9, the J call TRBJ2-2; D gene ambiguous. Deletions cut 2 bases from V and 3 bases from J, with 8 bases between. CDR1 and CDR2 from the germline V gene are SGDLS and YYNGEE. The CDR3 is 14 residues long. CDR3 nucleotides: TGTGCCAGCAGCGTCCGCCCCGACACCGGGGAGCTGTTTTTT. Translated, it gives CASSVRPDTGELFF.

This chain uses TRBV10-3 with TRBJ2-3; unclear D gene. In germline, CDR1 is ENHRY, CDR2 SYGVKD. The V end was cut by 6 bases, the J end by 2 bases, with 3 bases between. The CDR3 has 11 amino acids. This CDR3 is CAIRATDTQYF. CDR3 sequence (DNA): TGTGCCATCAGAGCCACAGATACGCAGTATTTT.

As concerns this clonotype: Sequence at one end of the junction differs from germline and may be a read error. The gene calls are TRBV5-4 and TRBJ2-6, with a weak D call TRBD2 (5 bases). The germline V gene has CDR1 SGHNT and CDR2 YYREEE (reference sequence). The CDR3 totals 15 residues. This CDR3 reads CAISFRGSGANVLTF. CDR3 coding DNA: TGTGCCATCAGCTTCCGGGGCTCTGGGGCCAACGTCCTGACTTTC.

Many counts were recorded for this clonotype. CDR3 in DNA: TGTGCCACCAGTGATTTGGGGGGGGGAGAGACCCAGTACTTC. Encoded protein: CATSDLGGGETQYF. The gene calls are TRBV24-1 and TRBJ2-5, with TRBD2 matching over 7 bases. Per germline, CDR1 KGHDR and CDR2 SFDVKD. This CDR3 has 14 amino acids. J lost 4 bases, V lost 0 bases, and 1 base had no gene match.

This clonotype has a count of ten or more. V is TRBV29-1 and J is TRBJ1-2; D is uncertain. Germline V CDR1 and CDR2: SQVTM, ANQGSEA. The CDR3 extends over 12 amino acids. Trimming shortened V by 7 bases and J by 3 bases, and 12 bases separated the two germline ends. The CDR3 spells CSGVSTDYGYTF. The CDR3 coding sequence is TGCAGCGGTGTGAGTACGGACTATGGCTACACCTTC.

This clonotype was detected a few times. The chain uses TRBV12-3 or TRBV12-4 and TRBJ2-7; 15 positions match TRBD2. The CDR3 extends over 16 amino acids. With 4 bases clipped from V and 7 bases from J, the junction kept 8 bases outside the gene matches. CDR3 protein: CASSSRTSGRAGEQYF. Written as DNA, the CDR3 is TGTGCCAGCAGTTCCAGGACTAGCGGGAGGGCAGGAGAGCAGTACTTC.

This sequence joins TRBV24-1 and TRBJ1-5; D is perhaps TRBD1 (6 bases). The CDR3 contains 12 residues. CDR1 KGHDR and CDR2 SFDVKD come from the germline V gene. CDR3 loop: CARIDGTRPQHF. The CDR3 coding sequence is TGTGCTAGGATCGACGGGACAAGGCCCCAGCATTTT.

This chain connects TRBV7-6 to TRBJ2-7; possibly TRBD2 for D (5 bases). Trimming took off 5 bases at V and 6 bases at J, with 17 bases between the two ends. This CDR3 region has 14 residues. The germline V gene encodes CDR1 SGHVS and CDR2 FNYEAQ. The CDR3 DNA sequence: TGTGCCAGCAGCGTCGCTACCACTAGGGCCGAGCAGTACTTC. This codes for CASSVATTRAEQYF.

The V and J genes are TRBV10-2 and TRBJ2-7, with TRBD1 matching over 8 bases. Trimming at V came to 8 bases and at J to 6 bases, leaving 6 bases not matched to a gene. This CDR3 has 12 residues. Germline values: CDR1 WSHSY, CDR2 SAAADI. Written as DNA, the CDR3 is TGCGCCAGCGGCCCAGGGGGCTCCGAGCAGTACTTC. Encoded protein: CASGPGGSEQYF.

In this sample, this clonotype turned up many times. The chain uses TRBV19 and TRBJ2-7, with 7 bases matching TRBD1. CDR3 length: 15 residues. V was clipped by 3 bases and J by 3 bases; unmatched bases: 8. Per germline, CDR1 LNHDA and CDR2 SQIVND (reference sequence). The CDR3 protein is CASSIQDRRYYEQYF. In DNA form, the CDR3 reads TGTGCCAGTAGTATCCAGGACAGGCGATACTACGAGCAGTACTTC. The whole variable domain, remainder taken from reference TRBV19 and TRBJ2-7, is DGGITQSPKYLFRKEGQNVTLSCEQNLNHDAMYWYRQDPGQGLRLIYYSQIVNDFQKGDIAEGYSVSREKKESFPLTVTSAQKNPTAFYLCASSIQDRRYYEQYFGPGTRLTVT.

This chain joins TRBV20-1 and TRBJ2-7; 10 bases are shared with TRBD2. Looked up from germline, CDR1 is DFQATT and CDR2 is SNEGSKA (reference sequence). Losses at the gene ends were 0 bases for V and 1 base for J; bases not matched to a gene: 15. The CDR3 is made up of 19 amino acids. The CDR3 loop is CSARDRAGQGLAASYEQYF. In DNA, the CDR3 is TGCAGTGCTAGAGATAGGGCGGGACAAGGACTAGCGGCATCCTACGAGCAGTACTTC.

In this sample, this clonotype turned up a few times. The rearrangement uses TRBV29-1 and TRBJ2-1; 8 bases match TRBD2. V trimming: 4 bases; J trimming: 8 bases; junction bases outside the gene matches: 10. The CDR3 runs to 14 residues. The germline V gene has CDR1 SQVTM and CDR2 ANQGSEA. DNA for the CDR3: TGCAGCGTTGGTTCCAGCGGGAGACAGCATGAGCAGTTCTTC. Translated: CSVGSSGRQHEQFF.

The V gene is TRBV12-3 or TRBV12-4, the J gene TRBJ2-5; D may be TRBD2 (6 bases). V was cut by 5 bases and J by 5 bases, with 15 bases left in between. The CDR3 totals 14 residues. CDR3 loop: CASSPSEDGETQYF. The CDR3 nucleotides are TGTGCCAGCAGTCCTAGCGAGGATGGGGAGACCCAGTACTTC.

This clonotype occurred a few times. The J gene is TRBJ1-5, the V gene TRBV6-2 or TRBV6-3; D is perhaps TRBD1 (5 bases). V lost 7 bases to trimming and J lost 1 base, with 8 bases between them. Germline V gene sequence: CDR1 MNHEY, CDR2 SVGEGT. The CDR3 is made up of 13 amino acids. The CDR3 region has the DNA TGTGCCAGCACCAGGGAAAGCAATCAGCCCCAGCATTTT. Residues: CASTRESNQPQHF.

This clonotype showed up many times. The chain employs TRBV7-9 and TRBJ2-7, with D unclear. Germline V gene data show CDR1 as SEHNR and CDR2 as FQNEAQ (reference sequence). The CDR3 sequence is 14 residues long. V lost 4 bases to trimming and J lost 6 bases, with 16 bases between them. The CDR3 reads CASSSEMKGREQYF. CDR3 bases: TGTGCCAGCAGCTCCGAGATGAAGGGCCGCGAGCAGTACTTC.

In DNA form, the CDR3 reads TGTGCCAGCAGTTACGTCAGGGTGATGAACACTGAAGCTTTCTTT. The encoded protein is CASSYVRVMNTEAFF. This chain uses TRBV12-3 or TRBV12-4 with TRBJ1-1; TRBD1 is a possible D gene (5 bases). Trimming removed 4 bases from V and 0 bases from J, with 12 bases in between. This CDR3 has 15 residues.

This clonotype appeared a few times. The chain couples TRBV5-1 to TRBJ2-7, with a possible D match to TRBD2 (6 bases). The V gene lost 3 bases and the J gene lost 0 bases, with 16 bases spanning the gap. The germline V gene has CDR1 SGHRS and CDR2 YFSETQ. This CDR3 comprises 16 residues. The CDR3 here is CASSYTGTANSYEQYF. The CDR3, as DNA: TGCGCCAGCAGCTATACCGGGACTGCAAACTCCTACGAGCAGTACTTC. Filled out from reference TRBV5-1 and TRBJ2-7, the complete variable domain reads KAGVTQTPRYLIKTRGQQVTLSCSPISGHRSVSWYQQTPGQGLQFLFEYFSETQRNKGNFPGRFSGRQFSNSRSEMNVSTLELGDSALYLCASSYTGTANSYEQYFGPGTRLTVT.

This clonotype has only one observation. The V gene is TRBV5-6, the J gene TRBJ1-1; D ambiguous. The CDR3 totals 12 residues. Trimming pared 4 bases from V and 13 bases from J, leaving 17 bases between. The germline V gene has CDR1 SGHDT and CDR2 YYEEEE. The DNA of the CDR3 is TGTGCCAGCAGCATTGCCGGGCAGGACGTTTTCTTT. This codes for CASSIAGQDVFF.

The rearrangement links TRBV12-5 to TRBJ2-2; D is possibly TRBD2 (7 bases). V lost 3 bases and J 8 bases, leaving 13 bases between the germline ends. The CDR3 length is 14 residues. CDR1 is LGHNT, CDR2 FRNRAP, per germline. The CDR3 sequence: CASGFGGHAGELFF. CDR3 DNA sequence: TGTGCTAGTGGTTTCGGGGGGCACGCGGGGGAGCTGTTTTTT. Drawing the rest from reference TRBV12-5 and TRBJ2-2, the complete variable domain is DARVTQTPRHKVTEMGQEVTMRCQPILGHNTVFWYRQTMMQGLELLAYFRNRAPLDDSGMPKDRFSAEMPDATLATLKIQPSEPRDSAVYFCASGFGGHAGELFFGEGSRLTVL.

Ten or more counts support this clonotype. The chain carries TRBV7-6 and TRBJ2-7; TRBD1 is a possible D gene (5 bases). The germline V gene encodes CDR1 SGHVS and CDR2 FNYEAQ. This CDR3 spans 17 amino acids. Trimming stripped 5 bases from V and 6 bases from J, with 26 bases between. As DNA, the CDR3 is TGTGCCAGCAGCCTAGATCCCCCACGGTTGGGTAGGGGCGAGCAGTACTTC. Its protein product is CASSLDPPRLGRGEQYF.

The sample holds many counts of this clonotype. The chain employs TRBV20-1 and TRBJ2-7; 7 nucleotides agree with TRBD1. V trimming: 5 bases; J trimming: 0 bases; junction bases outside the gene matches: 10. Germline V gene lookup returns CDR1 DFQATT and CDR2 SNEGSKA (reference sequence). The CDR3 totals 15 residues. The DNA for the CDR3 is TGCAGTGCTCGGAAAGAGGACAGGCGCTCCTACGAGCAGTACTTC. It is translated as CSARKEDRRSYEQYF.

V gene TRBV6-2 or TRBV6-3 combines with J gene TRBJ2-7; 11 bases are a match to TRBD2. V dropped 7 bases and J dropped 3; count of bases not matched to a gene: 8. The V gene's germline CDR1 is MNHEY and CDR2 SVGEGT. The CDR3 loop spans 15 amino acids. The CDR3 sequence: CASKPTGTSGYEQYF. The CDR3 DNA is TGTGCCAGCAAACCAACCGGGACTAGCGGCTACGAGCAGTACTTC.

The V gene is TRBV5-8, the J gene TRBJ2-7; D might be TRBD2 (6 bases). V lost 4 bases, J lost 3 bases, and 17 bases lay in between. CDR3 length: 15 amino acids. Germline V gene sequence: CDR1 SGHTS, CDR2 YDEGEE. The CDR3 is CASSIEEGPSYEQYF. In DNA, the CDR3 is TGTGCCAGCAGCATAGAGGAGGGACCGAGCTACGAGCAGTACTTC.

This clonotype was counted at least ten times. The rearrangement links TRBV9 to TRBJ1-4; 7 bases are shared with TRBD1. This CDR3 has 15 residues. Germline V lookup: CDR1 SGDLS, CDR2 YYNGEE. Germline trimming cut 3 bases from V and 7 bases from J; bases unmatched to any gene: 9. The CDR3 DNA reads TGTGCCAGCAGCGACCGACAGGGCTTGGGTGAAAAACTGTTTTTT. Its protein is CASSDRQGLGEKLFF.

The CDR3 DNA reads as TGTGCCAGCAAGGCCTCCGGCGGTTTCGGGGAGACCCAGTACTTC. This codes for CASKASGGFGETQYF. The V and J genes are TRBV9 and TRBJ2-5; D not certain. Trimming shortened V by 6 bases and J by 5 bases, and 20 bases separated the two germline ends. Germline V gene sequence: CDR1 SGDLS, CDR2 YYNGEE. There are 15 residues in the CDR3.

V usage is TRBV2 and J usage is TRBJ1-2; 7 bases match TRBD1. Germline V gene lookup returns CDR1 SNHLY and CDR2 FYNNEI. The J segment lost 5 bases and the V segment lost 6 bases, leaving 15 bases of the junction unmatched. The CDR3 is 16 residues long. CDR3 residues: CASSATPSRGNYGYTF. DNA for the CDR3: TGTGCCAGCAGCGCTACTCCTTCCAGGGGGAATTATGGCTACACCTTC.

This clonotype was seen repeatedly, ten times or more. The chain has TRBV7-9 and TRBJ1-5; weak D call: TRBD1 (5 bases). Germline V CDR1 and CDR2: SEHNR, FQNEAQ (reference sequence). V lost 5 bases to trimming and J lost 6 bases, with 11 bases between them. The CDR3 has 13 amino acids. CDR3 region: CASSLGEVQPQHF. In nucleotides, the CDR3 is TGTGCCAGCAGCCTGGGGGAGGTTCAGCCCCAGCATTTT. The full variable domain, rest sourced from reference TRBV7-9 and TRBJ1-5, is DTGVSQNPRHKITKRGQNVTFRCDPISEHNRLYWYRQTLGQGPEFLTYFQNEAQLEKSRLLSDRFSAERPKGSFSTLEIQRTEQGDSAMYLCASSLGEVQPQHFGDGTRLSIL.